A single sample gave rise to the 3 T cell receptor beta chains below, sequenced in a study of OX40 agonist ivuxolimab in advanced cancers. Clones were sequenced by immunoSEQ multiplex PCR, and TCRdb holds only the in-frame ones, with some missing. The data show about 75,000 clones, roughly 88% seen once. The specimen comprised CD4+ or CD8+ T cells sorted from blood, sampled in a trial of the OX40 agonist ivuxolimab. The receptors were sampled from an adult with an advanced solid tumor such as melanoma, head and neck, liver or kidney cancer.

This clone has ten or more counts. CDR3 in DNA: TGTGCCAGCAGTTACTCCTCGGGGATTAACTATGGCTACACCTTC. The encoded protein is CASSYSSGINYGYTF. The V and J genes are TRBV6-5 and TRBJ1-2; D not resolved. V shed 0 bases and J shed 1 base, with 9 bases lying between them. CDR1 is MNHEY and CDR2 is SVGAGI in the germline V gene. The CDR3 is 15 residues long.

This clone was seen more than once but under ten times. The rearrangement links TRBV30 to TRBJ1-5; the D is unclear. Trimming removed 1 base at V and 7 bases at J, with 8 bases between. CDR3 length equals 12 residues. The germline V gene encodes CDR1 GTSNPN and CDR2 SVGIG (reference sequence). CDR3 sequence: CAWSDGLQPQHF. The CDR3 DNA reads TGTGCCTGGAGTGATGGGCTACAGCCCCAGCATTTT.

The V and J genes are TRBV19 and TRBJ2-1; D is perhaps TRBD2 (6 bases). V dropped 7 bases and J dropped 9 bases, with 19 bases sitting between them. CDR1 and CDR2 (germline): LNHDA, SQIVND (reference sequence). The CDR3 contains 14 residues. CDR3 residues: CASTAQGPGGEQFF. The CDR3, as DNA: TGTGCCAGTACCGCCCAAGGCCCCGGGGGTGAGCAGTTCTTC.